This T cell receptor (beta chain) is from a study of shared clonotypes between healthy human individuals. In the study overall: Per-donor plates numbered three CD4 naive, three CD4 memory, two CD8 naive and one CD8 memory.

Profiled with immunoSEQ multiplex PCR; TCRdb holds only in-frame clones, not every one. The sample lists some 600,000 clones; approximately 96% were seen once. Selected positively for CCR7 and CD45RO-negative, naive CD8 cells excluded terminally differentiated effector memory CD45RA+ cells. V lost 5 bases and J lost 6, with 11 bases in between. This CDR3 comprises 12 residues. Germline V gene sequence: CDR1 MDHEN, CDR2 SYDVKM. This receptor was identified in a woman aged 30 to 39 in good health. J is TRBJ2-7 and V is TRBV28; no clear D gene. The specimen sequenced was naive CD8+ T cells sorted from blood. CDR3 DNA: TGTGCCAGCAGTGTTACGTTGGTCGAGCAGTACTTC. Amino acids: CASSVTLVEQYF.